This is a list of T cell receptor beta chains from one sample in a study of blood T cell repertoires in COVID-19. The data were produced by immunoSEQ multiplex PCR, yet TCRdb's version contains in-frame clones alone and is incomplete. The profile shows about 120,000 clones, less than 90% of them singletons. Sequencing was carried out using peripheral blood. Every receptor here comes from a man aged 30 to 45 with acute or convalescent COVID-19. Both conserved end residues are part of each CDR3. D genes are given only for firm matches. Clone size, where shown, is once, few, many, or a class for clones that have expanded.

j_call | clone_size | d_call | v_call | cdr3_aa | cdr3_nt
TRBJ1-2 | - | TRBD1 | TRBV6-5 | CASKTRTGGHYGYTF | TGTGCCAGCAAAACCCGGACAGGGGGCCACTATGGCTACACCTTC
TRBJ1-6 | - | TRBD1 | TRBV3-1/TRBV3-2 | CASSLTKGQGNSPLHF | TGTGCCAGCAGCCTAACAAAAGGACAGGGTAATTCACCCCTCCACTTT
TRBJ1-2 | once | - | TRBV7-9 | CASSLAGEGGYTF | TGTGCCAGCAGCTTGGCAGGGGAGGGTGGCTACACCTTC
TRBJ1-2 | - | - | TRBV19 | CASSNPQGNYGYTF | TGTGCCAGTAGTAACCCGCAGGGAAACTATGGCTACACCTTC
TRBJ1-5 | - | - | TRBV6-5 | CASSYDRPQPQHF | TGTGCCAGCAGTTACGACAGGCCCCAGCCCCAGCATTTT
TRBJ1-4 | few | - | TRBV4-3 | CASSQTLGSGEEKLFF | TGCGCCAGCAGCCAAACCCTCGGGTCCGGGGAAGAAAAACTGTTTTTT
TRBJ1-6 | - | - | TRBV5-5 | CASSLAGLDSPLHF | TGTGCCAGCAGCTTGGCCGGGTTGGATTCACCCCTCCACTTT
TRBJ1-2 | - | TRBD1 | TRBV6-6 | CASSDPGQGHYGYTF | TGTGCCAGCAGTGACCCCGGACAGGGCCACTATGGCTACACCTTC
TRBJ2-4 | few | - | TRBV10-3 | CAISDARTAKGIQYF | TGTGCCATCAGTGATGCCAGGACAGCCAAGGGCATTCAGTACTTC
TRBJ2-1 | - | TRBD2 | TRBV7-6 | CASSLGLAASYNEQFF | TGTGCCAGCAGCTTAGGGCTAGCGGCATCCTACAATGAGCAGTTCTTC
TRBJ1-3 | - | - | TRBV4-3 | CASSQEDRFDTIYF | TGCGCCAGCAGCCAGGAAGACAGGTTCGACACCATATATTTT
TRBJ2-1 | - | TRBD2 | TRBV6-6 | CASSPDMAGGLESSYNEQFF | TGTGCCAGCAGTCCCGATATGGCGGGAGGTCTAGAGAGCTCCTACAATGAGCAGTTCTTC
TRBJ1-1 | - | TRBD1 | TRBV7-8 | CASSLGQGNTEAFF | TGTGCCAGCAGCTTAGGACAGGGAAACACTGAAGCTTTCTTT
TRBJ2-5 | - | TRBD2 | TRBV7-3 | CASSLGLAGTETQYF | TGTGCCAGCAGCTTAGGGCTAGCGGGGACGGAGACCCAGTACTTC
TRBJ2-3 | - | TRBD1 | TRBV7-3 | CASSWTGTDTQYF | TGTGCCAGCAGTTGGACAGGGACAGATACGCAGTATTTT
TRBJ1-1 | - | TRBD1 | TRBV10-3 | CAISEGQGRAFF | TGTGCCATCAGTGAGGGACAGGGGAGAGCTTTCTTT
TRBJ1-1 | - | - | TRBV5-4 | CASSSGGDTKNTEAFF | TGTGCCAGCAGCTCGGGGGGGGACACGAAGAACACTGAAGCTTTCTTT
TRBJ2-1 | - | TRBD2 | TRBV7-6 | CASSRAGGQNEQFF | TGTGCCAGCAGCCGAGCGGGGGGGCAAAATGAGCAGTTCTTC
TRBJ2-1 | - | TRBD2 | TRBV30 | CAWSLLGLAGGRYNEQFF | TGTGCCTGGAGCCTACTAGGACTAGCGGGAGGACGCTACAATGAGCAGTTCTTC
TRBJ2-2 | - | TRBD1 | TRBV7-2 | CASRMGTGRTGELFF | TGTGCCAGCAGAATGGGGACAGGGCGTACCGGGGAGCTGTTTTTT
TRBJ2-2 | - | TRBD2 | TRBV5-4 | CASSRTSGGAVNTGELFF | TGTGCCAGCAGCAGGACTAGCGGGGGGGCCGTCAACACCGGGGAGCTGTTTTTT
TRBJ2-1 | - | - | TRBV7-2 | CASSSRPTSHNEQFF | TGTGCCAGCAGCTCCCGCCCCACGAGCCACAATGAGCAGTTCTTC
TRBJ2-1 | - | TRBD2 | TRBV11-1 | CASSPNLAGGNNEQFF | TGTGCCAGCAGCCCAAACCTAGCGGGGGGAAACAATGAGCAGTTCTTC
TRBJ2-1 | - | TRBD1 | TRBV5-4 | CASSSQGPRGYNEQFF | TGTGCCAGCAGCTCACAGGGGCCTCGAGGGTACAATGAGCAGTTCTTC
TRBJ2-2 | - | - | TRBV5-4 | CASSFTGNTGELFF | TGTGCCAGCAGCTTCACAGGAAACACCGGGGAGCTGTTTTTT
TRBJ1-1 | - | TRBD1 | TRBV6-5 | CASSYSTGLDTEAFF | TGTGCCAGCAGTTACTCGACAGGGCTTGACACTGAAGCTTTCTTT
TRBJ1-2 | - | - | TRBV6-1 | CASSAGGAETNYGYTF | TGTGCCAGCAGTGCCGGGGGGGCCGAAACTAACTATGGCTACACCTTC
TRBJ1-1 | - | - | TRBV4-1 | CASSQDYFRQMNTEAFF | TGCGCCAGCAGCCAAGATTATTTTAGACAGATGAACACTGAAGCTTTCTTT
TRBJ1-1 | - | TRBD1 | TRBV7-8 | CASSPGQGIWNTEAFF | TGTGCCAGCAGCCCAGGACAGGGAATTTGGAACACTGAAGCTTTCTTT
TRBJ1-5 | - | - | TRBV7-8 | CASSLVAPSRDQPQHF | TGTGCCAGCAGCTTAGTAGCCCCGAGCCGGGATCAGCCCCAGCATTTT
TRBJ1-4 | - | TRBD1 | TRBV9 | CASSVDRGAYEKLFF | TGTGCCAGCAGCGTAGACAGGGGGGCCTATGAAAAACTGTTTTTT
TRBJ1-4 | - | - | TRBV14 | CASSLPGHGTGEKLFF | TGTGCCAGCAGCCTTCCGGGACACGGAACCGGTGAAAAACTGTTTTTT
TRBJ2-5 | - | - | TRBV20-1 | CSASTETEQETQYF | TGCAGTGCCAGTACCGAGACAGAGCAAGAGACCCAGTACTTC
TRBJ2-5 | - | - | TRBV7-8 | CASSQVGVGEETQYF | TGTGCCAGCAGCCAGGTGGGAGTCGGAGAAGAGACCCAGTACTTC
TRBJ2-3 | - | - | TRBV5-1 | CASSLQGQGPDTQYF | TGCGCCAGCAGCTTGCAAGGGCAGGGCCCAGATACGCAGTATTTT
TRBJ1-5 | - | - | TRBV27 | CATKPADFSNQPQHF | TGTGCCACCAAGCCCGCGGACTTTAGCAATCAGCCCCAGCATTTT